A selection of T cell receptor beta chains follows, all from one sample in a study of OX40 agonist ivuxolimab in advanced cancers. The assay was immunoSEQ multiplex PCR, and TCRdb's table has in-frame clones only and misses some. The repertoire includes around 110,000 clones, about nine tenths of them detected once, and around 0.5% sits in the top ten. The sample here was CD4+ or CD8+ T cells sorted from blood, taken in a trial of the OX40 agonist ivuxolimab. These receptor sequences come from an adult with an advanced solid tumor such as melanoma, head and neck, liver or kidney cancer. The conserved cysteine and the conserved F or W are not part of the CDR3 here. Where a row states a size, it is once, few, many or the class of an expanded clone; other rows omit it.

cdr3_aa	v_call	clone_size
ASSRGRGDQPQH	TRBV7-2	-
ASSLGRGSQPQH	TRBV7-2	-
ASSLGSSYEQY	TRBV28	-
ASSLAQNIQY	TRBV14	-
ASREPGGSPLH	TRBV2	-
ASRASRGQSPETQY	TRBV5-1	-
ASSEWWQGEVERLNTEAF	TRBV10-1	-
SADPLETQY	TRBV20-1	-
AISESPGDYGYT	TRBV10-3	-
ASSTGIWGNEKLF	TRBV9	-
ASSLRDSYNSPLH	TRBV5-1	-
ASSPFIVNTEAF	TRBV5-1	-
ASSLRTGGMSYEQY	TRBV28	-
ASSWPGQGDTGELF	TRBV7-9	-
ATSGTPGAATNEKLF	TRBV28	-
ASSLGQGKGEQY	TRBV6-6	-
ASNRDSRFQDTQY	TRBV19	-
SVTGTNADLAF	TRBV29-1	-
ASRRQGYSGGNQPQH	TRBV19	-
ASSARVASSYEQY	TRBV7-2	-
ASSFVGNYGYT	TRBV6-6	-
ASSLSPFNTIY	TRBV27	-
ASSPLSAGYGYT	TRBV5-1	-
ASSLMQANTDTQY	TRBV7-3	-
ASQRETQY	TRBV21-1	-
ASSLGQGTDTQY	TRBV7-2	-
ASSETQSTDTQY	TRBV19	-
ASSQDYSYGYT	TRBV14	-
ASSVLQGEAF	TRBV25-1	-
ASSLGGQGGGNTIY	TRBV28	-
ASSPPGPQAF	TRBV5-4	-
ASSGLAGGKNIQY	TRBV2	-
ASSLSGSGANVLT	TRBV7-3	-
ASHPTAATGELF	TRBV5-1	-
ASSERPVYGYT	TRBV6-1	-
ASSQDNTAGNTIY	TRBV4-3	few
ASSKGPSPLAEQY	TRBV21-1	-
ASSLAIAGPYNSPLH	TRBV5-6	-
ASSEPGGRLVH	TRBV25-1	-
ASSLYLASTDTQY	TRBV27	-
ASSMGRQNNQETQY	TRBV19	-
ASSRLRDRAHEQY	TRBV13	-
ASSLGGLETDTQY	TRBV7-7	-
AWSPTGQGNQPQH	TRBV30	-
ATSRDSPEFNEKLF	TRBV15	-
ASSSSGQGGYGYT	TRBV28	-
ASSPTREVEAF	TRBV10-1	-
ASSDRVNYEQY	TRBV6-6	-
ASSPLRLAVYNEQF	TRBV4-1	few
ASRGQGINYEQY	TRBV7-2	-
ASSEFEIYEQY	TRBV2	once
ASSLAEYGGHEAF	TRBV18	-
AISRAAQNQPQH	TRBV30	-